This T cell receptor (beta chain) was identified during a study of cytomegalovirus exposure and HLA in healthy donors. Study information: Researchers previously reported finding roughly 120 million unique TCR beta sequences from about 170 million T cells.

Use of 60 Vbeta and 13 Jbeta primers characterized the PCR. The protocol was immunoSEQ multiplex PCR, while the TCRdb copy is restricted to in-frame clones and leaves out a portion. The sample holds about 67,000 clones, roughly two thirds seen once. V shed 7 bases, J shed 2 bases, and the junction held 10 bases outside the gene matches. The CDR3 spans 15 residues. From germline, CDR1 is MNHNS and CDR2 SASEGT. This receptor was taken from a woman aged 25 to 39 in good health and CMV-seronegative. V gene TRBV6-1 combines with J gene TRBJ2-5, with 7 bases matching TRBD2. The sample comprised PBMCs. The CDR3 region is CASTRSGGGQETQYF. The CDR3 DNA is TGTGCCAGCACCCGAAGTGGGGGGGGGCAAGAGACCCAGTACTTC.